Presented here are 20 T cell receptor beta chains from one specimen sequenced in a study of T cell changes during pregnancy in multiple sclerosis. The data were produced by immunoSEQ multiplex PCR, yet TCRdb's version contains in-frame clones alone and is incomplete. The table lists roughly 46,000 clones, 90% to 95% of them singletons. The starting material was CD8+ T cells from peripheral blood mononuclear cells, obtained after pregnancy. The receptor source for this set is a female donor with multiple sclerosis, enrolled in a pregnancy study.

The V and J genes are TRBV28 and TRBJ2-7; 10 bases fit TRBD2. V lost 5 bases to trimming and J lost 0 bases; unmatched junction nucleotides: 7. The CDR3 consists of 16 residues. Germline lookup yields CDR1 MDHEN and CDR2 SYDVKM. This CDR3 is CASSPTSGDFSYEQYF. CDR3 nucleotide sequence: TGTGCCAGCAGTCCCACTAGCGGGGATTTCTCCTACGAGCAGTACTTC. The full variable domain, its missing parts supplied by reference TRBV28 and TRBJ2-7, is DVKVTQSSRYLVKRTGEKVFLECVQDMDHENMFWYRQDPGLGLRLIYFSYDVKMKEKGDIPEGYSVSREKKERFSLILESASTNQTSMYLCASSPTSGDFSYEQYFGPGTRLTVT.

V usage is TRBV27 and J usage is TRBJ2-5; TRBD1 agrees at 8 bases. The CDR3 totals 12 residues. With 9 bases clipped from V and 4 bases from J, the junction kept 4 bases outside the gene matches. In germline, CDR1 is MNHEY, CDR2 SMNVEV (reference sequence). The CDR3 is CASRGQVETQYF. CDR3 sequence (DNA): TGTGCCAGTCGGGGACAGGTAGAGACCCAGTACTTC.

The chain combines TRBV6-1 with TRBJ2-2; no reliable D call. The CDR3 runs to 14 residues. CDR1 is MNHNS and CDR2 is SASEGT in the germline V gene. Trimming took off 7 bases at V and 0 bases at J, with 9 bases between the two ends. CDR3 in DNA: TGTGCCAGCATTCGCGGAGCGAACACCGGGGAGCTGTTTTTT. Translated, it gives CASIRGANTGELFF.

This chain links TRBV7-3 with TRBJ2-7, with 10 bases aligning to TRBD1. The CDR3 totals 14 residues. Trimming took 5 bases from V and 7 from J; bases not matched to a gene: 8. Germline lookup yields CDR1 SGHTA and CDR2 FQGTGA. CDR3 loop: CASSPGQGRGEQYF. DNA for the CDR3: TGTGCCAGCAGCCCGGGACAGGGGAGGGGGGAGCAGTACTTC. Drawing the rest from reference TRBV7-3 and TRBJ2-7, the complete variable domain is GAGVSQTPSNKVTEKGKYVELRCDPISGHTALYWYRQSLGQGPEFLIYFQGTGAADDSGLPNDRFFAVRPEGSVSTLKIQRTERGDSAVYLCASSPGQGRGEQYFGPGTRLTVT.

This chain joins TRBV6-1 and TRBJ2-6, with D possibly TRBD2 on 5 matching bases. From germline, CDR1 is MNHNS and CDR2 SASEGT. The CDR3 has 16 residues. V gave up 0 bases and J gave up 2 bases, with 8 bases separating them. DNA for the CDR3: TGTGCCAGCAGTGAAGCGCCCGGGGCTGGGGCCAACGTCCTGACTTTC. As protein: CASSEAPGAGANVLTF.

The CDR3 loop is CASSLGRYGELMNTEAFF. The CDR3, as DNA: TGTGCCAGCAGCTTGGGTCGGTACGGAGAACTCATGAACACTGAAGCTTTCTTT. This rearrangement joins TRBV5-4 to TRBJ1-1; D gene unclear. Trimming removed 0 bases from V and 0 bases from J, with 18 bases in between. The CDR3 runs 18 residues. Germline CDR1 and CDR2: SGHNT and YYREEE (reference sequence).

The CDR3 region has the DNA TGTGCCAGCAGCGTACAGGGGTCCCTAGCGGGCACCATATATTTT. Translating gives CASSVQGSLAGTIYF. This chain uses TRBV13 with TRBJ1-3; 7 bases map to TRBD1. With V trimmed by 5 bases and J by 9 bases, 13 bases remained unmatched. The CDR3 has 15 residues. Germline V lookup: CDR1 PRHDT, CDR2 FYEKMQ (reference sequence). The full variable domain, rest sourced from reference TRBV13 and TRBJ1-3, is AAGVIQSPRHLIKEKRETATLKCYPIPRHDTVYWYQQGPGQDPQFLISFYEKMQSDKGSIPDRFSAQQFSDYHSELNMSSLELGDSALYFCASSVQGSLAGTIYFGEGSWLTVV.

This clone was seen a few times. The chain combines TRBV6-4 with TRBJ2-3, with 7 bases lining up with TRBD2. V was pared by 2 bases and J by 5 bases, with 7 bases of the junction left unmatched. From germline, CDR1 is MRHNA and CDR2 SNTAGT. The CDR3 has 15 residues. The CDR3 nucleotides read TGTGCCAGCAGTGACAGTGGCGGGAGTAGAGATACGCAGTATTTT. Translation: CASSDSGGSRDTQYF.

The chain is built from TRBV4-1 and TRBJ1-2; 9 bases are a match to TRBD1. The germline V gene has CDR1 MGHRA and CDR2 YSYEKL. The J segment lost 6 bases and the V segment lost 3 bases, leaving 8 bases of the junction unmatched. The CDR3 has 15 amino acids. CDR3 sequence reads: CASSQVPGTGNGYTF. The DNA for the CDR3 is TGCGCCAGCAGCCAGGTCCCGGGGACAGGGAATGGCTACACCTTC.

The chain links TRBV10-2 to TRBJ1-2; TRBD1 aligns across 7 bases. CDR1 WSHSY and CDR2 SAAADI come from the germline V gene. The CDR3 loop spans 14 amino acids. The V gene end was trimmed by 1 base and the J gene end by 6 bases; junction bases not matched to a gene: 5. The CDR3 nucleotides read TGCGCCAGCAGTGAGTTAGGGGGCATGGATGGCTACACCTTC. It specifies CASSELGGMDGYTF.

The chain carries TRBV2 and TRBJ1-2; perhaps TRBD1 as D (6 bases). V gave up 9 bases and J gave up 3 bases, with 11 bases separating them. This CDR3 has 12 residues. CDR1 is SNHLY, CDR2 FYNNEI, per germline. The CDR3 region has the DNA TGTGCCAGTGTAGGACAGCACTATGGCTACACCTTC. Protein: CASVGQHYGYTF. Together with reference TRBV2 and TRBJ1-2, the CDR3 gives the full variable domain: EPEVTQTPSHQVTQMGQEVILRCVPISNHLYFYWYRQILGQKVEFLVSFYNNEISEKSEIFDDQFSVERPDGSNFTLKIRSTKLEDSAMYFCASVGQHYGYTFGSGTRLTVV.

The V and J genes are TRBV19 and TRBJ2-7; no clear D gene. The CDR3 has 13 residues. V shed 4 bases and J shed 3 bases, with 10 bases lying between them. Per germline, CDR1 LNHDA and CDR2 SQIVND (reference sequence). The CDR3 is CASSTLGFYEQYF. Here the CDR3 DNA reads TGTGCCAGTAGTACCCTCGGGTTCTACGAGCAGTACTTC.

The gene calls are TRBV10-3 and TRBJ1-5; TRBD1 matches at 9 bases. V gave up 3 bases and J gave up 1 base; unmatched junction bases: 4. The length of the CDR3 is 16 residues. Per the germline V gene, CDR1 is ENHRY and CDR2 is SYGVKD. The CDR3 loop is CAISEVGQGSNQPQHF. CDR3 nucleotide sequence: TGTGCCATCAGTGAAGTCGGACAGGGGAGCAATCAGCCCCAGCATTTT.

The J gene is TRBJ1-2, the V gene TRBV9; 8 bases line up with TRBD1. CDR1 is SGDLS, CDR2 YYNGEE, per germline. J gave up 3 bases and V 6 bases, and 13 bases lay outside the gene matches. The CDR3 totals 16 residues. The CDR3 nucleotides are TGTGCCAGCACCCCATTCGATGGACAGGGTGACTATGGCTACACCTTC. Amino acids: CASTPFDGQGDYGYTF.

V is TRBV15 and J is TRBJ2-4; 8 nucleotides agree with TRBD1. From germline, CDR1 is LNHNV and CDR2 YYDKDF (reference sequence). V trimming: 5 bases; J trimming: 6 bases; junction bases outside the gene matches: 6. There are 14 residues in the CDR3. The CDR3 nucleotides are TGTGCCACCAGCTCGCAGGGACAGGCAAACATTCAGTACTTC. It is translated as CATSSQGQANIQYF.

The chain carries TRBV15 and TRBJ2-1, with D maybe TRBD2 (5 bases). V lost 6 bases to trimming and J lost 8 bases, with 14 bases between them. Germline V gives CDR1 LNHNV, CDR2 YYDKDF (reference sequence). The CDR3 covers 13 residues. This chain's CDR3 is CATRTPTGDEQFF. The CDR3 DNA follows: TGTGCCACCAGGACCCCAACCGGGGATGAGCAGTTCTTC.

This clone was found once. The chain recombines TRBV19 with TRBJ2-1, with D unclear. The V and J ends lost 2 bases and 0 bases respectively, with 8 bases between them. Germline assignment: CDR1 LNHDA and CDR2 SQIVND (reference sequence). The CDR3 runs to 15 residues. The CDR3 here is CASSITGGSYNEQFF. The DNA of the CDR3 is TGTGCCAGTAGTATAACCGGCGGCTCCTACAATGAGCAGTTCTTC.

The chain links TRBV2 to TRBJ1-4; the D gene is possibly TRBD1 (5 bases). Germline V gives CDR1 SNHLY, CDR2 FYNNEI. This CDR3 contains 13 residues. V dropped 6 bases and J dropped 3 bases, with 8 bases sitting between them. The CDR3 sequence is CASRDTANEKLFF. As DNA, the CDR3 is TGTGCCAGCAGGGACACAGCTAATGAAAAACTGTTTTTT.

The chain recombines TRBV27 with TRBJ2-2; 9 bases are a match to TRBD1. Germline V CDR1 and CDR2: MNHEY, SMNVEV (reference sequence). The CDR3 covers 14 residues. V lost 8 bases, J lost 5 bases, and 6 bases stayed unmatched. The CDR3 DNA is TGTGCCAGCTCGATCGGGACAGGGACCGGGGAGCTGTTTTTT. This encodes CASSIGTGTGELFF.

The chain carries TRBV14 and TRBJ2-1; 9 nucleotides align to TRBD2. The germline CDR1 and CDR2 sequences are SGHDN and FVKESK. The junction had 4 bases not matched to a gene; V was cut back by 4 bases and J by 9 bases. This CDR3 has 13 amino acids. CDR3 in amino acids: CASSLSGSAEQFF. The CDR3, as DNA: TGTGCCAGCAGCCTTAGCGGGAGTGCTGAGCAGTTCTTC.